The clone carrying this TCR beta chain came up many times. The sample originates from a study of T cells after yellow fever vaccination. TCRdb fed the 5' RACE reads into MiXCR, producing one record per CDR3 protein. Of about 50,000 distinct CDR3 sequences detected, around 7% appear once; the ten largest clones hold roughly 27%. The germline gives CDR1 SEHNR, CDR2 FQNEAQ (reference sequence). V was pared by 5 bases and J by 4 bases, with 11 bases between. There are 13 residues in the CDR3. The rearrangement joins TRBV7-9 to TRBJ1-1, with D hard to call. The source material was CD8+ T cells sorted from PBMCs, sampled around 14 days after the first yellow fever vaccination. This TCR was recovered from a man aged 18 to 29 who received the YFV17D yellow fever vaccine. The chain's CDR3 is CASSPDLATEAFF. CDR3 DNA: TGTGCCAGCAGCCCGGACTTAGCCACTGAAGCTTTCTTT.